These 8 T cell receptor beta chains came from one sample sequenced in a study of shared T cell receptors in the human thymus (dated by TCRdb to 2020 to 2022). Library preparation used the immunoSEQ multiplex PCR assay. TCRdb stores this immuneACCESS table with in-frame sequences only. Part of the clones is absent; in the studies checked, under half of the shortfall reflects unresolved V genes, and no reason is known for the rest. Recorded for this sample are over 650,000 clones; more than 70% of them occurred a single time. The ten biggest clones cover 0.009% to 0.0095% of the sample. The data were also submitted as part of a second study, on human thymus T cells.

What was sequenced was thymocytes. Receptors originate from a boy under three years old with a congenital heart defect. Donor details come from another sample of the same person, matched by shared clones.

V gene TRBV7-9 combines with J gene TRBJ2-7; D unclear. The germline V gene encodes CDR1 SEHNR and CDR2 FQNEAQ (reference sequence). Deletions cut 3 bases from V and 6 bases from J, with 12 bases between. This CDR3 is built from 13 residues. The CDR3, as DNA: TGTGCCAGCAGCTTCGATGTATCGGGCGAGCAGTACTTC. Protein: CASSFDVSGEQYF. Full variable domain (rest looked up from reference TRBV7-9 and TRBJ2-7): DTGVSQNPRHKITKRGQNVTFRCDPISEHNRLYWYRQTLGQGPEFLTYFQNEAQLEKSRLLSDRFSAERPKGSFSTLEIQRTEQGDSAMYLCASSFDVSGEQYFGPGTRLTVT.

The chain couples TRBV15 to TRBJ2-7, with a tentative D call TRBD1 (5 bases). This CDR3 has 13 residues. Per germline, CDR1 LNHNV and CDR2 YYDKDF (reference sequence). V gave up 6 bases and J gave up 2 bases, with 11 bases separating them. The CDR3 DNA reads TGTGCCACCAGTCGTAACAGGACCTACGAGCAGTACTTC. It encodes CATSRNRTYEQYF.

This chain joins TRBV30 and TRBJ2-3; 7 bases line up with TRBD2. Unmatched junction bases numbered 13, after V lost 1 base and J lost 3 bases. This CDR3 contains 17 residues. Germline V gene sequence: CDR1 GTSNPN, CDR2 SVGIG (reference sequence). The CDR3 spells CAWSGTGRETGTDTQYF. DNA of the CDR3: TGTGCCTGGAGTGGTACTGGGCGGGAGACGGGAACAGATACGCAGTATTTT. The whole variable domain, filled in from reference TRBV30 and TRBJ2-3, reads SQTIHQWPATLVQPVGSPLSLECTVEGTSNPNLYWYRQAAGRGLQLLFYSVGIGQISSEVPQNLSASRPQDRQFILSSKKLLLSDSGFYLCAWSGTGRETGTDTQYFGPGTRLTVL.

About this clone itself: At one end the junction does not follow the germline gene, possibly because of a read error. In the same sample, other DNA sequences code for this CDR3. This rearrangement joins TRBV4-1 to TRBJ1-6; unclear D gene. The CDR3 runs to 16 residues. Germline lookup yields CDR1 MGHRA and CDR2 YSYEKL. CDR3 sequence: CASSSREEVENSPLHF. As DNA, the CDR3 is TGCGCCAGCAGCTCCCGCGAGGAAGTGGAAAATTCGCCCCTCCACTTT.

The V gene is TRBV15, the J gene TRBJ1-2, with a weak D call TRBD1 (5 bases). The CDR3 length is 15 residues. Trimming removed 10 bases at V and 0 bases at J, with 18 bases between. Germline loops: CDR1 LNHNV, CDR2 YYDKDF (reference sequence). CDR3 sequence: CAIARDSEPNYGYTF. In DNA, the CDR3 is TGTGCCATCGCGCGCGACAGCGAACCTAACTATGGCTACACCTTC.

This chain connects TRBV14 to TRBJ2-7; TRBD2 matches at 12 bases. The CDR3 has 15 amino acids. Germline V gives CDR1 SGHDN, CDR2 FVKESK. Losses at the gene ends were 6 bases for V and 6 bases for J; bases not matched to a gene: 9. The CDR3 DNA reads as TGTGCCAGCAGTCAGACTAGCGGGAGTTGCCGCGAGCAGTACTTC. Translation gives CASSQTSGSCREQYF.

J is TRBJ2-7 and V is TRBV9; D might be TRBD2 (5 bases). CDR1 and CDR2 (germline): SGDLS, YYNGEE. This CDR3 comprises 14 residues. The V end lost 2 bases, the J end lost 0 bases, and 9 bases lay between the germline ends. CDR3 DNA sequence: TGTGCCAGCAGCGTCGAGGGCAGCTCCTACGAGCAGTACTTC. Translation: CASSVEGSSYEQYF.

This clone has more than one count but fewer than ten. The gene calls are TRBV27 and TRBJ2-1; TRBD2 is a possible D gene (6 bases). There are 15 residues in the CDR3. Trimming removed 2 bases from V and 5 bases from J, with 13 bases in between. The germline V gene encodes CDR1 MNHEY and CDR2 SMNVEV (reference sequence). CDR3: CASSLVLAEDNEQFF. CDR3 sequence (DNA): TGTGCCAGCAGTTTAGTACTAGCAGAAGACAATGAGCAGTTCTTC.